This TCR beta chain was obtained from a study of blood T cell repertoires in COVID-19. Study at large: From the United States, Italy and Spain came samples of acute and convalescent COVID-19.

This clone was detected once. Here immunoSEQ multiplex PCR was the method, and the copy in TCRdb shows in-frame clones only, minus some. The sample yields almost 15,000 clones, about 89% seen once. This CDR3 has 17 residues. V was trimmed by 1 base and J by 2 bases, leaving 12 bases between them. CDR1 is SSHAT, CDR2 FNYEAQ, per germline (reference sequence). The receptor comes from a woman aged 70-85 years in a cohort sampled during active or convalescent COVID-19. The chain joins TRBV7-7 to TRBJ1-6; D remains unclear. Source material: peripheral blood. CDR3 sequence: CASSLELGSAYNSPLHF. The CDR3 nucleotides read TGTGCCAGCAGCTTAGAGTTGGGCAGTGCCTATAATTCACCCCTCCACTTT.